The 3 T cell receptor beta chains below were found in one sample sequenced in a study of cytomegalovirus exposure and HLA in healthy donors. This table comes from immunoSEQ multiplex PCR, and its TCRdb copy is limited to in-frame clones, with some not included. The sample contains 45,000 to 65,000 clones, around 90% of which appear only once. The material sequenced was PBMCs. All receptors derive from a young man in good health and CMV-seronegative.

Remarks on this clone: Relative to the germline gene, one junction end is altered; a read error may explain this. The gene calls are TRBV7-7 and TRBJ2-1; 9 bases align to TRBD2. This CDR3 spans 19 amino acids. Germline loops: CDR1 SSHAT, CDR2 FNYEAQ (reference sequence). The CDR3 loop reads CASSLVSSGTGVGKDEQFF. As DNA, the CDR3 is TGTGCTAGCAGCTTGGTCTCTAGCGGGACGGGTGTTGGAAAGGATGAGCAGTTCTTC.

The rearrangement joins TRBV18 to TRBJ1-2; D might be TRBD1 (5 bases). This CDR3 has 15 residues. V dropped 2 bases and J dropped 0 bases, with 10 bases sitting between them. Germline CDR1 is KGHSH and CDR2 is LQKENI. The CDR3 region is CASSPNARANYGYTF. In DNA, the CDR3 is TGTGCCAGCTCACCAAACGCCAGGGCTAACTATGGCTACACCTTC.

CDR3 DNA sequence: TGCGCCAGCAGCCAAGGGGCCGACGGGGGATACGAGCAGTACTTC. Its protein product is CASSQGADGGYEQYF. The chain carries TRBV4-1 and TRBJ2-7, with D perhaps TRBD2 (6 bases). V lost 1 base and J lost 4, with 14 bases in between. Per the germline V gene, CDR1 is MGHRA and CDR2 is YSYEKL. The CDR3 totals 15 residues.